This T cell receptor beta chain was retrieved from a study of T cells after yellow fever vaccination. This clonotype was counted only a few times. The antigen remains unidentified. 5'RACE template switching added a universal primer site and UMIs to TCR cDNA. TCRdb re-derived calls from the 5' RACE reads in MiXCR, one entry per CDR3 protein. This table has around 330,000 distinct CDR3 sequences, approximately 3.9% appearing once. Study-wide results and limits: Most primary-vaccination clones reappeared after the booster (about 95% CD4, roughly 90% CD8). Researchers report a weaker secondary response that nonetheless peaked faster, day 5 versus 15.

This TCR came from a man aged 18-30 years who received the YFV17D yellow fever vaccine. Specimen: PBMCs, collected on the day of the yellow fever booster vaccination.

The CDR3 loop is CASSQESRAQVSNQPQHF. CDR3 nucleotide sequence: TGTGCCAGCAGCCAAGAGTCAAGGGCACAGGTTAGCAATCAGCCCCAGCATTTT. The rearrangement links TRBV4-2 to TRBJ1-5; the D gene is possibly TRBD1 (5 bases). The germline V gene has CDR1 LGHNA and CDR2 YNFKEQ. The CDR3 runs 18 residues. Between the trimmed V and J ends, which lost 0 bases and 0 bases, there was a span of 15 bases.